What follows describes a single T cell receptor beta chain. The antigen remains unidentified. RNA served as the template for amplifying TCR beta CDR3 regions. HTBI-primed RT-PCR formed the first round, and a multiplex PCR formed the second. TCRdb fed the multiplex PCR reads into MiXCR, producing one record per CDR3 protein. Of about 1.1 million distinct CDR3 sequences in the sample, about two fifths were seen once. The sample is drawn from a study of Graves' ophthalmopathy and Graves' hyperthyroidism. Study-wide results and limits: A classifier, a 13-signature model, separated ophthalmopathy from stable hyperthyroidism with approximately 88% sensitivity and approximately 80% specificity.

The TCR sequence derives from an adult man with Graves' hyperthyroidism. Sample: peripheral blood or thyroid tissue (not recorded which).

The CDR3 sequence: CATSRAQGGNTEAFF. The CDR3 DNA reads TGTGCCACCAGCAGAGCACAGGGGGGGAACACTGAAGCTTTCTTT. This chain connects TRBV15 to TRBJ1-1, with 8 bases matching TRBD1. V dropped 1 base and J dropped 1; count of bases not matched to a gene: 2. The germline V gene has CDR1 LNHNV and CDR2 YYDKDF (reference sequence). The CDR3 has 15 amino acids.